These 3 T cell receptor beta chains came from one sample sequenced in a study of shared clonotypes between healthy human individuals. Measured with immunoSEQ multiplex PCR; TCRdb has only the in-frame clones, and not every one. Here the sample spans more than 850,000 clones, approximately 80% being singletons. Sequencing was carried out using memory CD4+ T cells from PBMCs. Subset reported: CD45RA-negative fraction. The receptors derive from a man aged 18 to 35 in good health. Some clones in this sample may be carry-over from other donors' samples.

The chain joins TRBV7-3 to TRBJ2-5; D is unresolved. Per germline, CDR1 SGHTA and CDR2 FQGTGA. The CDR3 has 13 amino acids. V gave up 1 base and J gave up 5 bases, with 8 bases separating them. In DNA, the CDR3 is TGTGCCAGCAGCTTAATACCCTCGGAGACCCAGTACTTC. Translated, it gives CASSLIPSETQYF.

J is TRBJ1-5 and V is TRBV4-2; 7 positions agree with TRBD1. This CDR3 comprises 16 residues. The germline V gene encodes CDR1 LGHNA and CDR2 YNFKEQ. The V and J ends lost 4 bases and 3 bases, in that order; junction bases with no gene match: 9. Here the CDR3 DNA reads TGTGCCAGCAGCCGAGGGGGACAGAACCTCAATCAGCCCCAGCATTTT. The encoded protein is CASSRGGQNLNQPQHF.

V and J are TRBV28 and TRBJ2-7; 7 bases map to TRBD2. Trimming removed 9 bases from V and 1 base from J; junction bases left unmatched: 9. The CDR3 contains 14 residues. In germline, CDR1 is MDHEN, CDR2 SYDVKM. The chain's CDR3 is CASSSSGISYEQYF. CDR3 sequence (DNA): TGTGCCAGTAGCTCAAGCGGGATATCCTACGAGCAGTACTTC.